This T cell receptor beta chain was documented in a study of CD8+ T cells in alopecia areata. Samples from alopecia areata patients were lesional scalp punch biopsies and peripheral blood. This clone was recorded a few times. Following RNA extraction, reverse transcription yielded cDNA that acted as the sequencing template. Clones were sequenced by immunoSEQ multiplex PCR, and TCRdb holds only the in-frame ones, with some missing. The sample has around 12,000 clones; 60% are singletons. Per germline, CDR1 SNHLY and CDR2 FYNNEI. V lost 7 bases and J lost 2; bases outside the gene matches: 5. This CDR3 comprises 15 residues.

This clonotype was sampled from a human donor with alopecia areata. Sequencing was carried out using skin. The chain uses TRBV2 and TRBJ2-5, with 12 positions matching TRBD2. The CDR3 bases are TGTGCCAGCAACCACCTAGCGGGAGGGCAAGAGACCCAGTACTTC. Protein sequence: CASNHLAGGQETQYF.